The 12 T cell receptor beta chains below all came from one sample that was sequenced in a study of blood T cells in healthy people across ages. Sample-barcoded 5' priming and a J-beta primer mix drove a second PCR of roughly 7 to 11 cycles. TCRdb ran MiXCR on the 5' RACE reads and lists one entry per CDR3 protein. The sample shows about 1.6 million distinct CDR3 sequences, about 31% of them seen only once. Sequenced sample: blood. The receptor source for this set is a young woman in good health.

This clonotype was recorded a few times. CDR3 DNA: TGTGCCAGCAGCTTAGCGTTGATAGAAGGCAGGGTAACCTACGAGCAGTACTTC. Protein sequence: CASSLALIEGRVTYEQYF. This chain links TRBV7-8 with TRBJ2-7, with TRBD1 as a possible D gene (5 bases). The CDR3 is made up of 18 amino acids. Between the trimmed V and J ends, which lost 0 bases and 2 bases, there was a span of 20 bases. Looked up from germline, CDR1 is SGHVS and CDR2 is FQNEAQ.

The chain links TRBV20-1 to TRBJ2-3; TRBD2 aligns across 14 bases. Unmatched junction bases numbered 4, after V lost 5 bases and J lost 0 bases. CDR3 length: 16 amino acids. Germline CDR1 is DFQATT and CDR2 is SNEGSKA (reference sequence). Here the CDR3 DNA reads TGCAGTGCTTTCGGACTAGCGGGGGGAAGCACAGATACGCAGTATTTT. Encoded protein: CSAFGLAGGSTDTQYF.

This clonotype came up a few times. This chain joins TRBV9 and TRBJ2-3, with TRBD2 as a possible D gene (6 bases). The germline V gene encodes CDR1 SGDLS and CDR2 YYNGEE. The CDR3 has 15 residues. Trimming stripped 4 bases from V and 2 bases from J, with 14 bases between. CDR3 in DNA: TGTGCCAGCAGCCCGGTGGGGGGATACACAGATACGCAGTATTTT. Encoded protein: CASSPVGGYTDTQYF.

V usage is TRBV6-6 and J usage is TRBJ1-5; D unclear. In germline, CDR1 is MNHNY, CDR2 SVGAGI (reference sequence). This CDR3 has 15 residues. V lost 4 bases to trimming and J lost 2 bases, with 12 bases between them. CDR3 sequence (DNA): TGTGCCAGCAGTTCCGGGGTTCGGGGCAATCAGCCCCAGCATTTT. It specifies CASSSGVRGNQPQHF.

This clonotype was counted a few times. The chain couples TRBV7-9 to TRBJ1-4; TRBD1 might be the D (5 bases). Trimming shortened V by 5 bases and J by 8 bases, and 12 bases separated the two germline ends. The CDR3 sequence is 13 residues long. Germline V CDR1 and CDR2: SEHNR, FQNEAQ (reference sequence). The DNA of the CDR3 is TGTGCCAGCAGCCCGAGACCAGGGGAAAAACTGTTTTTT. Amino acid sequence: CASSPRPGEKLFF.

This sequence joins TRBV7-2 and TRBJ1-1; D uncertain. CDR1 is SGHTA and CDR2 is FQGNSA in the germline V gene. The CDR3 extends over 15 amino acids. Trimming stripped 4 bases from V and 1 base from J, with 13 bases between. The CDR3 DNA reads as TGTGCCAGCAGCTCCCTCGGACTCCGGAACACTGAAGCTTTCTTT. Translation gives CASSSLGLRNTEAFF.

This clonotype was counted between two and nine times. CDR3 DNA: TGTGCCAGCGGCCTGCCCAACAGCCGGTTGGGTGAGCAGTTCTTC. This codes for CASGLPNSRLGEQFF. The chain links TRBV9 to TRBJ2-1; D unclear. CDR1 and CDR2 (germline): SGDLS, YYNGEE. This CDR3 is 15 amino acids long. With 7 bases removed from V and 9 bases from J, the gap between germline ends came to 23 bases.

About this clonotype: A much larger clone lies a single base off, so this may be a read error. The gene calls are TRBV5-8 and TRBJ1-5, with 7 bases fitting TRBD1. V was pared by 2 bases and J by 0 bases, with 2 bases of the junction left unmatched. This CDR3 has 15 amino acids. Germline CDR1 and CDR2: SGHTS and YDEGEE. The DNA for the CDR3 is TGTGCCAGCAGCTTACAGGGGTGTAGCAATCAGCCCCAGCATTTT. Translated: CASSLQGCSNQPQHF.

About this clonotype: A much larger clone differs from this one at a single base, so this may be a read error. The chain links TRBV29-1 to TRBJ2-1, with a possible D match to TRBD2 (6 bases). The end of the DNA aligns better with TRBJ2-7, so the J call may be wrong. Germline V CDR1 and CDR2: SQVTM, ANQGSEA. The CDR3 sequence is 13 residues long. The DNA for the CDR3 is TGCAGCGCCCGGGACTCCTCCTACAATGAGCAGTACTTC. This codes for CSARDSSYNEQYF.

This clonotype was detected once. The chain is built from TRBV2 and TRBJ2-1, with TRBD2 identical over 11 bases. The V segment lost 10 bases and the J segment 9 bases; nucleotides outside the gene matches: 8. The CDR3 consists of 13 residues. Germline V gene lookup returns CDR1 SNHLY and CDR2 FYNNEI. The CDR3 coding sequence is TGTGCCACTAGCGGGGGGCCTTCGGGTGAGCAGTTCTTC. Its translation is CATSGGPSGEQFF.

V is TRBV12-3 or TRBV12-4 and J is TRBJ2-4; perhaps TRBD1 as D (6 bases). V lost 7 bases, J lost 6 bases, and 22 bases lay in between. The CDR3 loop spans 16 amino acids. The CDR3 region is CASILTGTSIPNIQYF. DNA of the CDR3: TGTGCCAGCATCCTGACCGGGACATCGATACCAAACATTCAGTACTTC.

This clonotype occurred a few times. This chain connects TRBV7-9 to TRBJ2-3; D is possibly TRBD1 (5 bases). The V and J ends lost 8 bases and 4 bases respectively, with 13 bases between them. The CDR3 length is 13 residues. Germline V CDR1 and CDR2: SEHNR, FQNEAQ (reference sequence). This CDR3 is CASLPQGSDTQYF. CDR3 coding DNA: TGTGCCAGCCTCCCCCAGGGTTCAGATACGCAGTATTTT.